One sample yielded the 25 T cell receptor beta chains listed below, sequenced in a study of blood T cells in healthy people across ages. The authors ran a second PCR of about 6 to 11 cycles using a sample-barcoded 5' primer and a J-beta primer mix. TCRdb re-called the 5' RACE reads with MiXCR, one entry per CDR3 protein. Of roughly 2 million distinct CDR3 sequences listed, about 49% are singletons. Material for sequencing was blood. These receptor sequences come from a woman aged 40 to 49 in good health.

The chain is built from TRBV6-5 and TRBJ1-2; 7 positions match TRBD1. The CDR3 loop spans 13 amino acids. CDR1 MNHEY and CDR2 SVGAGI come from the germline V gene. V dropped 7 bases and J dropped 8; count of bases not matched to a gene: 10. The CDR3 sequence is CASNLGGTGGYTF. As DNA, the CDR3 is TGTGCCAGCAATCTAGGGGGCACGGGGGGCTACACCTTC.

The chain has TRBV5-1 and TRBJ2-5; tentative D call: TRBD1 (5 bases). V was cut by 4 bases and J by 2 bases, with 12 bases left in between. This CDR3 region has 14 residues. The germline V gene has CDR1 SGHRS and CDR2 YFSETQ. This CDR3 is CASSPVPGQETQYF. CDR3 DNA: TGCGCCAGCAGCCCAGTACCAGGGCAAGAGACCCAGTACTTC.

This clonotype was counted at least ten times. The CDR3 region has the DNA TGCAGCGTCGGAGGGCCATACGAGCAGTACTTC. Protein: CSVGGPYEQYF. The V gene is TRBV29-1, the J gene TRBJ2-7; D perhaps matches TRBD2 (6 bases). Germline CDR1 SQVTM, CDR2 ANQGSEA. Between the trimmed V and J ends, which lost 6 bases and 4 bases, there was a span of 10 bases. The CDR3 is made up of 11 amino acids.

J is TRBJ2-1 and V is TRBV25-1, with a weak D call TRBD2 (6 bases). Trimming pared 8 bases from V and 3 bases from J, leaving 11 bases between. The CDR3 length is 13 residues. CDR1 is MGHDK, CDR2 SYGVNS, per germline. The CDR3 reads CASAGLYYNEQFF. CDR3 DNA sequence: TGTGCCAGCGCGGGACTCTACTACAATGAGCAGTTCTTC.

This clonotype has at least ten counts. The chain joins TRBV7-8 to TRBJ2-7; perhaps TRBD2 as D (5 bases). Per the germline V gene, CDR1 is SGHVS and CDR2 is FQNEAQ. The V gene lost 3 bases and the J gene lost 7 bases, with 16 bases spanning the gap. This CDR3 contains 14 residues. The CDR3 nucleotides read TGTGCCAGCAGCTTCGCCGACGGGGTTGGAGAGCAGTACTTC. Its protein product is CASSFADGVGEQYF.

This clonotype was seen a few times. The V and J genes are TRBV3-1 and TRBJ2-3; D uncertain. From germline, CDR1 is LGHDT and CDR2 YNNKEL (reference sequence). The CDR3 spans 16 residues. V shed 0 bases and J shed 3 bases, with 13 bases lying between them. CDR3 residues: CASSQDPPGMTDTQYF. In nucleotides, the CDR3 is TGTGCCAGCAGCCAAGATCCCCCGGGTATGACAGATACGCAGTATTTT.

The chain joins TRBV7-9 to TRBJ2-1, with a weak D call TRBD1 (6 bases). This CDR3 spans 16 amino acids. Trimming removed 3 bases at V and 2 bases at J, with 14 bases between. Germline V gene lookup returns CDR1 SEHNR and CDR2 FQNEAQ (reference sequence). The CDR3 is CASSFGGPGAYNEQFF. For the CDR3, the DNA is TGTGCCAGCAGCTTCGGAGGTCCAGGGGCCTACAATGAGCAGTTCTTC.

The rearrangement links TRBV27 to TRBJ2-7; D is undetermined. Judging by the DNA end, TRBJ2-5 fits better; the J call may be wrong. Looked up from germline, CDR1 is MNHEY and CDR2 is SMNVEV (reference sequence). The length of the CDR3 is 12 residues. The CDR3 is CASSPNQKTQYF. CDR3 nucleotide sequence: TGTGCCAGCAGCCCCAATCAGAAGACCCAGTACTTC.

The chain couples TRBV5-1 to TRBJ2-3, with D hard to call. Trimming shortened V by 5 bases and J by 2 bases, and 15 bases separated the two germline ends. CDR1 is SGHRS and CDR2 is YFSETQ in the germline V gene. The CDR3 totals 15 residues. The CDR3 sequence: CASRSKGTITDTQYF. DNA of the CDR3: TGCGCCAGCAGGTCGAAGGGAACTATCACAGATACGCAGTATTTT.

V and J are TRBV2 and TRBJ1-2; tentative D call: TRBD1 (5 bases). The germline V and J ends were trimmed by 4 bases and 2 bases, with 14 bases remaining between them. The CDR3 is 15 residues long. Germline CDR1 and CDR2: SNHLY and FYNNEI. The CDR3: CASSVVRQPNYGYTF. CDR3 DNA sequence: TGTGCCAGCAGTGTCGTTCGACAGCCCAACTATGGCTACACCTTC.

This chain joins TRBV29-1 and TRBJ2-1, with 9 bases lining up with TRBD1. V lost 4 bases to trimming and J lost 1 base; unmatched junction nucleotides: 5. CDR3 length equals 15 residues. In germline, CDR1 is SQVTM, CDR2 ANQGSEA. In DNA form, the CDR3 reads TGCAGCGTTGGGAGGGGGACAGGGTCCTACAATGAGCAGTTCTTC. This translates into CSVGRGTGSYNEQFF.

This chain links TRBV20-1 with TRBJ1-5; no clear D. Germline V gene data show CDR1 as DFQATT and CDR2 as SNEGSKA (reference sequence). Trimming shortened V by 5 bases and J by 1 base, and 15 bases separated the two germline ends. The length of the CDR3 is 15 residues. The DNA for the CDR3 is TGCAGTGCTCCTGGAGTAGACGTGAGCAATCAGCCCCAGCATTTT. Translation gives CSAPGVDVSNQPQHF.

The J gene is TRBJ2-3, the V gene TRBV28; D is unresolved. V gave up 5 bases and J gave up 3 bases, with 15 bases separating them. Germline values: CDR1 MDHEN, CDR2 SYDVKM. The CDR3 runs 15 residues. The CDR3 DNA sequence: TGTGCCAGCAGTCCCGCCGGGTTTCGGACAGATACGCAGTATTTT. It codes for CASSPAGFRTDTQYF.

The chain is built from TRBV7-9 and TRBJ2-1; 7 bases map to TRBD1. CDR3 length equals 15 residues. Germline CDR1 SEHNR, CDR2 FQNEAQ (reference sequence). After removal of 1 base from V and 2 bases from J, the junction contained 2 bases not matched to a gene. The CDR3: CASSLGDSPYNEQFF. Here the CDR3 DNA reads TGTGCCAGCAGCTTAGGGGACAGTCCCTACAATGAGCAGTTCTTC.

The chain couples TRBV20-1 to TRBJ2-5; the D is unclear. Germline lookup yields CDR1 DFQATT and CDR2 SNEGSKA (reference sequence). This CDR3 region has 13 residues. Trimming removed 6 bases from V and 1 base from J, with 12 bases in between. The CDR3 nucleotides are TGCAGTGCCCCCCGTCAGATCCAAGAGACCCAGTACTTC. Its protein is CSAPRQIQETQYF.

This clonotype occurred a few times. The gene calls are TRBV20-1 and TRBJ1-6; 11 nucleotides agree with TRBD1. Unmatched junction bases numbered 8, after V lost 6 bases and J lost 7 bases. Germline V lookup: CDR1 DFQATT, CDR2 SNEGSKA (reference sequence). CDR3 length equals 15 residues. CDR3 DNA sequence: TGCAGTGCACCCGGACAGGGGGCGCGGAATTCACCCCTCCACTTT. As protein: CSAPGQGARNSPLHF.

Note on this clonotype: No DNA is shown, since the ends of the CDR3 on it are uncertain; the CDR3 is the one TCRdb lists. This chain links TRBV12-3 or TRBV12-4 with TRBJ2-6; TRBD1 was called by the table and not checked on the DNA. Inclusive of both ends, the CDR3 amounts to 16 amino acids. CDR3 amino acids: CACSFLAGTGANVLTF.

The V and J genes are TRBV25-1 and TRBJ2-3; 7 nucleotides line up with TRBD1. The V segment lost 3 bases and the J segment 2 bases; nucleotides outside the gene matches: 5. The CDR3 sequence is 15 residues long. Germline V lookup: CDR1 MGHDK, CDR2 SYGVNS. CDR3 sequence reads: CASSDVGQFTDTQYF. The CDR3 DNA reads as TGTGCCAGCAGTGATGTGGGACAGTTCACAGATACGCAGTATTTT.

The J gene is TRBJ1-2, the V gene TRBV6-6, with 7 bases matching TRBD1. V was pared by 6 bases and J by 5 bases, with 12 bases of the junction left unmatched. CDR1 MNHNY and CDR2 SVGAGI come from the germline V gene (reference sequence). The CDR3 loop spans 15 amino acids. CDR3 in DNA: TGTGCCAGCAGGGAATCGGGACAGCGTATTTATGGCTACACCTTC. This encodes CASRESGQRIYGYTF.

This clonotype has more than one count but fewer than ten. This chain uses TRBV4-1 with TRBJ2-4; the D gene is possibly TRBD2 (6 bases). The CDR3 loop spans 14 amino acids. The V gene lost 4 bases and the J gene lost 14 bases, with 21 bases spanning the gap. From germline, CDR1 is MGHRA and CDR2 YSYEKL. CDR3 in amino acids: CASSLRLGRDWKYF. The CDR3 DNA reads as TGCGCCAGCAGCCTCAGATTGGGTCGGGACTGGAAGTACTTC.

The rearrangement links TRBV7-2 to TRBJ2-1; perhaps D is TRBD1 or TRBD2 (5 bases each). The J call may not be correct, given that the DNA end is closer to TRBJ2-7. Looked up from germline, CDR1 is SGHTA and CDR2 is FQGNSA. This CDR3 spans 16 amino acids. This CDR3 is CASSLSGTDDYNEQYF. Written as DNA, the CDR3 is TGTGCCAGCAGCTTGTCCGGGACGGATGATTACAATGAGCAGTACTTC.

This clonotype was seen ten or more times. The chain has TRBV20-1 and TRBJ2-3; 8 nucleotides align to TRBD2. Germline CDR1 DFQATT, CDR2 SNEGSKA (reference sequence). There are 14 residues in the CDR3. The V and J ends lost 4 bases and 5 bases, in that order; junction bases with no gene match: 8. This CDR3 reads CSAKGTRGKDTQYF. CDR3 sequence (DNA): TGCAGTGCTAAAGGGACTAGAGGGAAAGATACGCAGTATTTT.

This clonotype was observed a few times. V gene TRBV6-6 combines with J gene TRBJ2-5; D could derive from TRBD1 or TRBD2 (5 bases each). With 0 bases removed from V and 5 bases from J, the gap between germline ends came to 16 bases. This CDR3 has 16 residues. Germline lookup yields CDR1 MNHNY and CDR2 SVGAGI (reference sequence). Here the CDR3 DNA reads TGTGCCAGCAGTTACTCCGGGACGGCCTTGGGGGAGACCCAGTACTTC. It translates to CASSYSGTALGETQYF.

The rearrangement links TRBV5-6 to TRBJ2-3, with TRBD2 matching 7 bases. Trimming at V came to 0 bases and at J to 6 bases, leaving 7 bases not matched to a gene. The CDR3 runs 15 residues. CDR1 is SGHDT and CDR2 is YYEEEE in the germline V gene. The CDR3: CASSLAATSRDTQYF. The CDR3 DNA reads TGTGCCAGCAGCTTGGCTGCGACTAGCAGGGATACGCAGTATTTT.

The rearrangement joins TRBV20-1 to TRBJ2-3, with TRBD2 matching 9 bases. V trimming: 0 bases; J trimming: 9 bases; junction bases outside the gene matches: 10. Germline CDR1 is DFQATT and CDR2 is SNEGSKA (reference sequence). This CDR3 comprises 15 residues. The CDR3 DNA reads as TGCAGTGCTAGAGACGAGCGGGGGGCCCCGGGGACGCAGTATTTT. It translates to CSARDERGAPGTQYF.